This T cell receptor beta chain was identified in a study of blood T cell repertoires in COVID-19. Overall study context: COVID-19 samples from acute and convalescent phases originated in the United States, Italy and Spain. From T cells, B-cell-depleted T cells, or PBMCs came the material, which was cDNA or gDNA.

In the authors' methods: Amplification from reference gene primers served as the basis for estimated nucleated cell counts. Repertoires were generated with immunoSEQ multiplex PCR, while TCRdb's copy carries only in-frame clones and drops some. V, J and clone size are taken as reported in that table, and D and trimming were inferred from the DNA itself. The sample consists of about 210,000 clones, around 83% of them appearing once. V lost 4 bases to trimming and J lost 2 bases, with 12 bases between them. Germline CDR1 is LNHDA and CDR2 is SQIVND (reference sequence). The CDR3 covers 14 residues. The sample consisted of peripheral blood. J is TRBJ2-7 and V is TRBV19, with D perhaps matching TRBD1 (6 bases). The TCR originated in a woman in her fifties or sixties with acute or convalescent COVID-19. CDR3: CASSTWDTPYEQYF. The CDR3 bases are TGTGCCAGTAGTACGTGGGACACCCCCTACGAGCAGTACTTC.